The 19 T cell receptor beta chains reported below all come from one sample, sequenced in a study of blood T cell repertoires in COVID-19. TCRdb's copy holds only in-frame clones and misses some; the assay was immunoSEQ multiplex PCR. This table has just over 90,000 clones, approximately 86% appearing once. The sample was peripheral blood. These receptor sequences come from a woman at least 80 years old with acute or convalescent COVID-19.

CDR3 amino acids: CASSVFPDRGNQPQHF. Here the CDR3 DNA reads TGTGCCAGTAGTGTCTTCCCCGACAGGGGCAATCAGCCCCAGCATTTT. This chain joins TRBV19 and TRBJ1-5, with TRBD1 identical over 7 bases. The J segment lost 2 bases and the V segment lost 5 bases, leaving 9 bases of the junction unmatched. The germline V gene encodes CDR1 LNHDA and CDR2 SQIVND (reference sequence). The CDR3 is made up of 16 amino acids.

The chain joins TRBV5-1 to TRBJ2-3; possibly TRBD2 for D (5 bases). V lost 0 bases to trimming and J lost 4 bases, with 6 bases between them. The CDR3 consists of 13 residues. CDR1 and CDR2 from the germline V gene are SGHRS and YFSETQ. CDR3 sequence reads: CASSLAGADTQYF. CDR3 DNA: TGCGCCAGCAGCTTGGCCGGGGCAGATACGCAGTATTTT. Supplemented by reference TRBV5-1 and TRBJ2-3, the full variable domain reads KAGVTQTPRYLIKTRGQQVTLSCSPISGHRSVSWYQQTPGQGLQFLFEYFSETQRNKGNFPGRFSGRQFSNSRSEMNVSTLELGDSALYLCASSLAGADTQYFGPGTRLTVL.

The chain carries TRBV7-8 and TRBJ2-5; D is perhaps TRBD2 (7 bases). The ends were cut back, 5 bases at V and 5 bases at J, with 18 bases in the middle. The CDR3 contains 15 residues. Germline CDR1 is SGHVS and CDR2 is FQNEAQ. The CDR3, as DNA: TGTGCCAGCAGCCACCGTCCGGGGGGCTGGGAGACCCAGTACTTC. Its protein is CASSHRPGGWETQYF.

The rearrangement links TRBV7-9 to TRBJ2-2, with a possible D match to TRBD1 (6 bases). There are 14 residues in the CDR3. The V gene's germline CDR1 is SEHNR and CDR2 FQNEAQ (reference sequence). V lost 3 bases to trimming and J lost 4 bases, with 9 bases between them. The CDR3 sequence is CASSLDRATGELFF. The CDR3 DNA follows: TGTGCCAGCAGCTTGGACAGAGCCACCGGGGAGCTGTTTTTT.

The V call is TRBV9, the J call TRBJ2-2; 10 positions agree with TRBD1. Germline assignment: CDR1 SGDLS and CDR2 YYNGEE. With V trimmed by 0 bases and J by 0 bases, 2 bases remained unmatched. CDR3 length: 17 residues. CDR3 protein: CASSVATGGANTGELFF. The CDR3 bases are TGTGCCAGCAGCGTAGCGACAGGGGGCGCGAACACCGGGGAGCTGTTTTTT.

The rearrangement links TRBV9 to TRBJ2-1; D ambiguous. Germline V CDR1 and CDR2: SGDLS, YYNGEE. CDR3 size: 14 residues. Trimming took off 0 bases at V and 0 bases at J, with 4 bases between the two ends. Here the CDR3 reads CASSVGSSYNEQFF. The CDR3 DNA reads as TGTGCCAGCAGCGTAGGGAGCTCCTACAATGAGCAGTTCTTC.

The chain carries TRBV4-1 and TRBJ2-7, with 8 bases identical to TRBD1. The germline gives CDR1 MGHRA, CDR2 YSYEKL. This CDR3 is 19 amino acids long. V dropped 1 base and J dropped 2; count of bases not matched to a gene: 16. As DNA, the CDR3 is TGCGCCAGCAGCCAAGTCCCCGGGACAGGAGATTGGGGACCCTACGAGCAGTACTTC. Translating it yields CASSQVPGTGDWGPYEQYF.

This clone showed up just a few times. The V and J genes are TRBV14 and TRBJ1-5; 10 nucleotides agree with TRBD1. The J segment lost 1 base and the V segment lost 4 bases, leaving 4 bases of the junction unmatched. The CDR3 covers 16 residues. CDR1 is SGHDN and CDR2 is FVKESK in the germline V gene. CDR3 sequence: CASSPGTGDSNQPQHF. The DNA of the CDR3 is TGTGCCAGCAGCCCCGGGACAGGGGACAGCAATCAGCCCCAGCATTTT.

The rearrangement joins TRBV2 to TRBJ1-1; D might be TRBD1 (6 bases). This CDR3 is 14 amino acids long. Per germline, CDR1 SNHLY and CDR2 FYNNEI. Trimming cost V 6 bases and J 0 bases, with 11 bases left between them. CDR3 nucleotide sequence: TGTGCCAGCAGGCGGGCAGGGGTGAACACTGAAGCTTTCTTT. Translated, it gives CASRRAGVNTEAFF.

This clone was detected only once. This chain uses TRBV29-1 with TRBJ1-2; 7 nucleotides agree with TRBD1. The ends lost 7 bases at V and 4 bases at J; junction bases unmatched: 6. Germline V CDR1 and CDR2: SQVTM, ANQGSEA. This CDR3 region has 12 residues. The CDR3 region is CSGTGVGYGYTF. In DNA, the CDR3 is TGCAGCGGCACAGGGGTTGGCTATGGCTACACCTTC.

This clone was seen just once. The chain joins TRBV6-6 to TRBJ2-1; D is perhaps TRBD1 (5 bases). This CDR3 is 16 amino acids long. The germline gives CDR1 MNHNY, CDR2 SVGAGI (reference sequence). V lost 0 bases and J 5 bases, leaving 14 bases between the germline ends. This CDR3 is CASSYSPGLLDNEQFF. CDR3 coding DNA: TGTGCCAGCAGTTACTCGCCAGGGCTTTTAGACAATGAGCAGTTCTTC.

This clone was seen once. This chain uses TRBV25-1 with TRBJ1-2, with 12 bases matching TRBD1. The CDR3 sequence is 16 residues long. V lost 2 bases, J lost 2 bases, and 3 bases stayed unmatched. Germline V CDR1 and CDR2: MGHDK, SYGVNS. CDR3 loop: CASSETGTGGNYGYTF. The CDR3 DNA reads as TGTGCCAGCAGTGAAACCGGGACAGGGGGCAACTATGGCTACACCTTC.

This clone appeared a single time. The J gene is TRBJ2-1, the V gene TRBV5-1; weak D call: TRBD1 (7 bases). CDR1 and CDR2 (germline): SGHRS, YFSETQ. The ends were cut back, 1 base at V and 5 bases at J, with 10 bases in the middle. There are 14 residues in the CDR3. The CDR3, as DNA: TGCGCCAGCAGCTTGCCAGGGGGGCACAATGAGCAGTTCTTC. It translates to CASSLPGGHNEQFF.

This chain connects TRBV27 to TRBJ1-6, with 7 bases aligning to TRBD1. This CDR3 region has 14 residues. The junction had 8 bases not matched to a gene; V was cut back by 8 bases and J by 7 bases. The germline CDR1 and CDR2 sequences are MNHEY and SMNVEV (reference sequence). The CDR3 bases are TGTGCCAGCTATTCCCGACAGGGAAATTCACCCCTCCACTTT. This codes for CASYSRQGNSPLHF.

This clone was seen a handful of times. The V call is TRBV2, the J call TRBJ1-1; 9 nucleotides line up with TRBD1. This CDR3 is built from 16 residues. With 6 bases clipped from V and 1 base from J, the junction kept 9 bases outside the gene matches. The germline V gene has CDR1 SNHLY and CDR2 FYNNEI. CDR3: CASRGTPGQGNTEAFF. In nucleotides, the CDR3 is TGTGCCAGCAGGGGAACGCCGGGACAGGGGAACACTGAAGCTTTCTTT.

This clone was found once. The genes are TRBV5-4 and TRBJ2-1, with a possible D match to TRBD2 (5 bases). Trimming shortened V by 4 bases and J by 8 bases, and 25 bases separated the two germline ends. From germline, CDR1 is SGHNT and CDR2 YYREEE (reference sequence). The CDR3 is 17 amino acids. CDR3 bases: TGTGCCAGCAGCCCGTGGGCGGTGGCGGGCCCTGGGTATGAGCAGTTCTTC. Translation gives CASSPWAVAGPGYEQFF.

J is TRBJ1-6 and V is TRBV9, with TRBD1 matching over 9 bases. The germline V gene encodes CDR1 SGDLS and CDR2 YYNGEE. V shed 3 bases, J shed 6 bases, and the junction held 7 bases outside the gene matches. This CDR3 spans 16 amino acids. CDR3 region: CASSAGTGIGNSPLHF. DNA of the CDR3: TGTGCCAGCAGCGCGGGGACAGGGATCGGTAATTCACCCCTCCACTTT.

The chain uses TRBV6-5 and TRBJ2-7, with a weak D call TRBD1 (5 bases). Germline V lookup: CDR1 MNHEY, CDR2 SVGAGI. This CDR3 region has 14 residues. Trimming removed 8 bases at V and 6 bases at J, with 20 bases between. The chain's CDR3 is CASGSDTSRGEQYF. The DNA of the CDR3 is TGTGCCAGCGGGTCAGACACCTCTAGGGGCGAGCAGTACTTC.

CDR3 sequence (DNA): TGCGCCAGCAGCCAAGGGGCAGGGGGTCAGCCCCAGCATTTT. Translation: CASSQGAGGQPQHF. The V call is TRBV4-1, the J call TRBJ1-5; 7 bases line up with TRBD1. CDR3 length: 14 residues. Trimming at V came to 1 base and at J to 6 bases, leaving 3 bases not matched to a gene. Looked up from germline, CDR1 is MGHRA and CDR2 is YSYEKL.